Detailed here is one T cell receptor beta chain. Its antigen is undetermined. Using immunoSEQ multiplex PCR, the repertoire was profiled, and TCRdb retains in-frame clones only, with some absent. The table lists some 70,000 clones, over 70% of them singletons. The entry originates in a study of a mutant IDH1 vaccine in newly diagnosed glioma. Regarding time point: week 23, last vaccination. Every vaccine dose comprised 300 ug of mutant IDH1 20-mer peptide plus topical imiquimod. CDR3 length equals 14 residues. The germline CDR1 and CDR2 sequences are SNHLY and FYNNEI. V trimming: 10 bases; J trimming: 3 bases; junction bases outside the gene matches: 7.

The source material was PBMCs, sampled from a glioma patient whose treatment included an IDH1 peptide vaccine. The rearrangement uses TRBV2 and TRBJ1-5; 9 nucleotides align to TRBD1. The clonotype comes from a man aged 18 to 30 with glioma. The CDR3 nucleotides are TGTGCCACCGGGGGACAGGGTCTCAATCAGCCCCAGCATTTT. This codes for CATGGQGLNQPQHF. Full variable domain (remainder filled in from reference TRBV2 and TRBJ1-5): EPEVTQTPSHQVTQMGQEVILRCVPISNHLYFYWYRQILGQKVEFLVSFYNNEISEKSEIFDDQFSVERPDGSNFTLKIRSTKLEDSAMYFCATGGQGLNQPQHFGDGTRLSIL.